In this sample, the clone carrying this TCR beta chain turned up many times. Its antigen is not known. RNA transcripts served as the template for amplifying TCR beta CDR3 regions. First-round RT-PCR targeting the TCR CDR3 was performed with the HTBI primer set. TCRdb fed the multiplex PCR reads into MiXCR, producing one record per CDR3 protein. The sample lists some 490,000 distinct CDR3 sequences, about 16% occurring once. This sample was taken from a study of T cells in Graves' hyperthyroidism and ophthalmopathy. Regarding the study as a whole: Blood also carried most thyroid clonotypes expanded above 0.001. A model built on 13 V-J features separated ophthalmopathy from stable hyperthyroidism.

Germline loops: CDR1 MDHEN, CDR2 SYDVKM. J was trimmed by 6 bases and V by 7 bases; bases with no gene match: 13. This CDR3 is 15 amino acids long. Ophthalmopathy patients had moderate-to-severe active disease, CAS ≥3, NOSPECS ≥4, and disease duration under 3 months. Every diagnosis used clinical symptoms, serum thyroxine and TRAb, thyroid ultrasound and orbital computed tomography. This TCR came from a young woman with Graves' ophthalmopathy. Sequencing was done on a sample of blood. This chain links TRBV28 with TRBJ2-5; 8 bases fit TRBD1. The CDR3 DNA sequence: TGTGCCAGCATTGGATCCGGACAGGGTGAAAAGACCCAGTACTTC. Translated: CASIGSGQGEKTQYF.